Below are 28 T cell receptor beta chains sequenced from a single sample in a study of blood T cell repertoires in COVID-19. Some clones are missing from TCRdb's copy, which holds only in-frame ones; the method was immunoSEQ multiplex PCR. The sample lists about 410,000 clones, roughly 86% occurring once. Sequencing used PBMCs or T cells enriched from blood (not recorded which). These receptors were taken from a woman aged 25 to 45 who had recovered from COVID-19.

The chain joins TRBV19 to TRBJ1-5, with unresolved D. Germline V gene sequence: CDR1 LNHDA, CDR2 SQIVND (reference sequence). The V end lost 8 bases, the J end lost 3 bases, and 11 bases lay between the germline ends. CDR3 length equals 13 residues. CDR3 sequence (DNA): TGTGCCAGTTCGGCGGCTATCAATCAGCCCCAGCATTTT. It is translated as CASSAAINQPQHF.

The chain links TRBV5-5 to TRBJ2-1, with TRBD2 as a possible D gene (7 bases). Trimming took 0 bases from V and 1 from J, leaving 20 bases between them. Germline loops: CDR1 SGHKS, CDR2 YYEKEE (reference sequence). The CDR3 spans 19 residues. The CDR3 region has the DNA TGTGCCAGCAGCTTGGGGTTCGGCGCGGGGGCCCCTTCCTACAATGAGCAGTTCTTC. This encodes CASSLGFGAGAPSYNEQFF.

In its sample, this clone was seen a few times. The rearrangement joins TRBV9 to TRBJ2-1; 11 positions match TRBD1. Germline CDR1 and CDR2: SGDLS and YYNGEE. J gave up 10 bases and V 4 bases, and 13 bases lay outside the gene matches. This CDR3 spans 16 amino acids. CDR3 amino acids: CASSSAPGTGGKEQFF. CDR3 in DNA: TGTGCCAGCAGCTCCGCCCCGGGGACAGGGGGGAAGGAGCAGTTCTTC.

The CDR3 here is CASSFVGGYTF. The CDR3 DNA is TGTGCCAGCAGTTTCGTCGGGGGCTACACCTTC. The chain couples TRBV25-1 to TRBJ1-2, with D hard to call. The germline V gene has CDR1 MGHDK and CDR2 SYGVNS. V dropped 5 bases and J dropped 8 bases, with 9 bases sitting between them. The CDR3 contains 11 residues.

This sequence joins TRBV9 and TRBJ2-2, with 7 bases aligning to TRBD2. Germline trimming cut 4 bases from V and 4 bases from J; bases unmatched to any gene: 16. Germline V gives CDR1 SGDLS, CDR2 YYNGEE. CDR3 size: 18 residues. CDR3 amino acids: CASSINTGLRRSTGELFF. The CDR3 DNA follows: TGTGCCAGCAGCATAAATACGGGACTACGGCGTAGCACCGGGGAGCTGTTTTTT.

The chain links TRBV28 to TRBJ1-2, with D hard to call. The germline CDR1 and CDR2 sequences are MDHEN and SYDVKM. Deletions cut 3 bases from V and 4 bases from J, with 9 bases between. This CDR3 has 13 amino acids. The CDR3 spells CASSLRVSYGYTF. In DNA, the CDR3 is TGTGCCAGCAGTTTGCGCGTTAGCTATGGCTACACCTTC.

This clone was found once. The chain couples TRBV7-6 to TRBJ2-5; TRBD2 is a possible D gene (7 bases). Trimming stripped 0 bases from V and 5 bases from J, with 16 bases between. The CDR3 spans 16 residues. The germline V gene encodes CDR1 SGHVS and CDR2 FNYEAQ. CDR3 sequence: CASSLARGPGGETQYF. In DNA, the CDR3 is TGTGCCAGCAGCTTAGCGCGGGGGCCGGGCGGGGAGACCCAGTACTTC.

The rearrangement joins TRBV19 to TRBJ2-1; D is possibly TRBD1 (6 bases). The CDR3 loop spans 14 amino acids. The germline gives CDR1 LNHDA, CDR2 SQIVND (reference sequence). Trimming removed 7 bases at V and 0 bases at J, with 10 bases between. CDR3 in amino acids: CASNGGLSYNEQFF. The CDR3 region has the DNA TGTGCCAGTAATGGGGGCCTCTCCTACAATGAGCAGTTCTTC.

V is TRBV9 and J is TRBJ2-3; 9 bases are shared with TRBD2. Per germline, CDR1 SGDLS and CDR2 YYNGEE. The CDR3 covers 16 residues. V lost 0 bases to trimming and J lost 4 bases; unmatched junction nucleotides: 6. In DNA form, the CDR3 reads TGTGCCAGCAGCGTAGCTACTAGCGGGTTGTCAGATACGCAGTATTTT. Residues: CASSVATSGLSDTQYF.

The CDR3 region has the DNA TGTGCCAGCAGCTTAGGCCGGACAGATACGCAGTATTTT. It is translated as CASSLGRTDTQYF. V is TRBV13 and J is TRBJ2-3; no firm D call. Germline values: CDR1 PRHDT, CDR2 FYEKMQ (reference sequence). The CDR3 length is 13 residues. V lost 0 bases to trimming and J lost 3 bases, with 4 bases between them.

V and J are TRBV5-1 and TRBJ2-5; the D gene is possibly TRBD2 (5 bases). The CDR3 runs to 13 residues. Germline loops: CDR1 SGHRS, CDR2 YFSETQ. V lost 4 bases and J 5 bases, leaving 12 bases between the germline ends. CDR3 in amino acids: CASSGSVGETQYF. CDR3 coding DNA: TGCGCCAGCAGCGGGAGTGTAGGGGAGACCCAGTACTTC.

The rearrangement joins TRBV27 to TRBJ2-1, with 7 bases identical to TRBD2. J was trimmed by 10 bases and V by 8 bases; bases with no gene match: 11. Germline loops: CDR1 MNHEY, CDR2 SMNVEV (reference sequence). CDR3 size: 13 residues. The CDR3 DNA follows: TGTGCCAGCCGAACTAGCGTTTTGGCAGAGCAGTTCTTC. This codes for CASRTSVLAEQFF.

The chain joins TRBV6-5 to TRBJ2-1; the match to TRBD1 covers 8 bases. The CDR3 totals 15 residues. Trimming cost V 5 bases and J 6 bases; bases outside gene matches: 9. Germline V CDR1 and CDR2: MNHEY, SVGAGI. CDR3 residues: CASSRTGFSGNEQFF. DNA of the CDR3: TGTGCCAGCAGTAGGACAGGGTTCTCGGGCAATGAGCAGTTCTTC.

This clone showed up just once. This sequence joins TRBV27 and TRBJ2-7; tentatively, D is TRBD1 (5 bases). The germline V and J ends were trimmed by 6 bases and 1 base, with 10 bases remaining between them. The germline V gene has CDR1 MNHEY and CDR2 SMNVEV (reference sequence). The CDR3 consists of 13 residues. The CDR3 region is CASRAQGSYEQYF. CDR3 in DNA: TGTGCCAGCAGAGCCCAGGGATCCTACGAGCAGTACTTC.

The chain couples TRBV5-1 to TRBJ2-7; D might be TRBD2 (6 bases). The CDR3 contains 12 residues. The germline V gene encodes CDR1 SGHRS and CDR2 YFSETQ. Trimming took 4 bases from V and 3 from J, leaving 8 bases between them. DNA for the CDR3: TGCGCCAGCAGCGGGACTCACTACGAGCAGTACTTC. It encodes CASSGTHYEQYF.

The chain uses TRBV28 and TRBJ2-7; possibly TRBD2 for D (6 bases). CDR1 and CDR2 from the germline V gene are MDHEN and SYDVKM. V was pared by 8 bases and J by 4 bases, with 12 bases between. This CDR3 contains 12 residues. The CDR3 coding sequence is TGTGCCAGCGGGACTCCAAGATACGAGCAGTACTTC. This sequence encodes CASGTPRYEQYF.

V usage is TRBV18 and J usage is TRBJ2-1; 15 positions match TRBD2. V was clipped by 0 bases and J by 6 bases; unmatched bases: 3. CDR3 length: 17 residues. Germline values: CDR1 KGHSH, CDR2 LQKENI. CDR3 coding DNA: TGTGCCAGCTCACCACCGGGACTAGCGGGAGGTCTCAATGAGCAGTTCTTC. Translated: CASSPPGLAGGLNEQFF.

This chain joins TRBV7-3 and TRBJ2-5; TRBD2 aligns across 9 bases. In germline, CDR1 is SGHTA, CDR2 FQGTGA. V lost 5 bases, J lost 5 bases, and 9 bases stayed unmatched. The CDR3 runs to 15 residues. The CDR3 DNA reads TGTGCCAGCAGCCCCCGAGCGGGGGGTAGTGAGACCCAGTACTTC. Its translation: CASSPRAGGSETQYF. The full variable domain, rest sourced from reference TRBV7-3 and TRBJ2-5, is GAGVSQTPSNKVTEKGKYVELRCDPISGHTALYWYRQSLGQGPEFLIYFQGTGAADDSGLPNDRFFAVRPEGSVSTLKIQRTERGDSAVYLCASSPRAGGSETQYFGPGTRLLVL.

This clone showed up just a few times. This sequence joins TRBV2 and TRBJ2-7; no clear D. V dropped 5 bases and J dropped 0 bases, with 11 bases sitting between them. CDR3 length: 14 amino acids. From germline, CDR1 is SNHLY and CDR2 FYNNEI. This CDR3 reads CASSIERSSYEQYF. The DNA for the CDR3 is TGTGCCAGCAGTATCGAAAGGAGCTCCTACGAGCAGTACTTC.

This clone was found a few times. The chain carries TRBV7-9 and TRBJ1-1, with TRBD1 as a possible D gene (6 bases). The germline V and J ends were trimmed by 0 bases and 5 bases, with 16 bases remaining between them. Looked up from germline, CDR1 is SEHNR and CDR2 is FQNEAQ (reference sequence). CDR3 size: 16 residues. The CDR3 region is CASSLAGSGALTEAFF. CDR3 nucleotides: TGTGCCAGCAGCTTAGCGGGGTCAGGGGCGCTTACTGAAGCTTTCTTT. Looking up the rest from reference TRBV7-9 and TRBJ1-1 gives the full variable domain: DTGVSQNPRHKITKRGQNVTFRCDPISEHNRLYWYRQTLGQGPEFLTYFQNEAQLEKSRLLSDRFSAERPKGSFSTLEIQRTEQGDSAMYLCASSLAGSGALTEAFFGQGTRLTVV.

The genes are TRBV4-1 and TRBJ1-2; 8 positions match TRBD1. V was pared by 3 bases and J by 1 base, with 4 bases of the junction left unmatched. The CDR3 extends over 15 amino acids. Germline CDR1 and CDR2: MGHRA and YSYEKL. CDR3 coding DNA: TGCGCCAGCAGCCATACAGGGGGAGATAACTATGGCTACACCTTC. It encodes CASSHTGGDNYGYTF.

The chain links TRBV28 to TRBJ2-7, with 8 positions matching TRBD2. Germline lookup yields CDR1 MDHEN and CDR2 SYDVKM. J lost 3 bases, V lost 6 bases, and 19 bases had no gene match. CDR3 length: 18 amino acids. CDR3 residues: CASRQRGTSGFFVYEQYF. CDR3 in DNA: TGTGCCAGCAGACAAAGGGGAACTAGCGGTTTTTTTGTCTACGAGCAGTACTTC.

V and J are TRBV11-2 and TRBJ2-7; no firm D call. Trimming stripped 1 base from V and 5 bases from J, with 9 bases between. Germline V lookup: CDR1 SGHAT, CDR2 FQNNGV. CDR3 length: 13 residues. The CDR3 nucleotides are TGTGCCAGCAGCTTAGGCGGATTCAACGAGCAGTACTTC. It specifies CASSLGGFNEQYF.

The chain combines TRBV15 with TRBJ1-3; no firm D call. CDR1 and CDR2 from the germline V gene are LNHNV and YYDKDF (reference sequence). V dropped 5 bases and J dropped 4 bases, with 6 bases sitting between them. The CDR3 is 12 residues long. CDR3 in amino acids: CATSPLGNTIYF. The CDR3, as DNA: TGTGCCACCAGCCCTCTCGGAAACACCATATATTTT. Combining the CDR3 with reference TRBV15 and TRBJ1-3 gives the whole variable domain DAMVIQNPRYQVTQFGKPVTLSCSQTLNHNVMYWYQQKSSQAPKLLFHYYDKDFNNEADTPDNFQSRRPNTSFCFLDIRSPGLGDTAMYLCATSPLGNTIYFGEGSWLTVV.

This chain joins TRBV5-1 and TRBJ2-5; tentative D call: TRBD2 (5 bases). Trimming left V 4 bases short and J 4 bases short, with 5 bases between. CDR1 and CDR2 from the germline V gene are SGHRS and YFSETQ. CDR3 size: 11 residues. DNA for the CDR3: TGCGCCAGCAGCGGAGGAGAGACCCAGTACTTC. Translating gives CASSGGETQYF.

For the CDR3, the DNA is TGTGCCAGCAGCTTGCTGGGCTTATATGGAAACACCATATATTTT. Protein: CASSLLGLYGNTIYF. The gene calls are TRBV5-5 and TRBJ1-3; D unresolved. Germline assignment: CDR1 SGHKS and CDR2 YYEKEE (reference sequence). The CDR3 consists of 15 residues. V lost 1 base and J 3 bases, leaving 11 bases between the germline ends.

This chain links TRBV24-1 with TRBJ2-6, with 10 positions matching TRBD1. Germline loops: CDR1 KGHDR, CDR2 SFDVKD. The CDR3 spans 16 residues. V lost 9 bases, J lost 0 bases, and 4 bases stayed unmatched. The CDR3 here is CATGTGDFSGANVLTF. CDR3 sequence (DNA): TGTGCCACCGGGACAGGGGACTTCTCTGGGGCCAACGTCCTGACTTTC.

The chain couples TRBV10-2 to TRBJ2-7; TRBD2 matches at 10 bases. The CDR3 is 15 residues long. Germline V CDR1 and CDR2: WSHSY, SAAADI. Trimming at V came to 5 bases and at J to 4 bases, leaving 8 bases not matched to a gene. CDR3 DNA: TGCGCCAGCAGTTTTACTAGCGGGAACCCTTACGAGCAGTACTTC. Encoded protein: CASSFTSGNPYEQYF.